This TCR beta chain emerged from a study of blood T cell repertoires in COVID-19. Overall study context: PBMCs, B-cell-depleted T cells, or T cells were the source of the cDNA or gDNA that made up the material.

Method: immunoSEQ multiplex PCR; TCRdb's copy keeps in-frame clones and lacks some. The sample lists about 68,000 clones, roughly 85% occurring once. Looked up from germline, CDR1 is DFQATT and CDR2 is SNEGSKA (reference sequence). The CDR3 covers 13 residues. Trimming pared 3 bases from V and 0 bases from J, leaving 9 bases between. The TCR sequence derives from a man aged 50 to 60 with acute or convalescent COVID-19. The chain combines TRBV20-1 with TRBJ2-7, with D uncertain. Specimen: peripheral blood. CDR3 loop: CSASGTSSYEQYV. CDR3 DNA: TGCAGTGCTAGTGGCACCAGCTCCTACGAGCAGTACGTC.